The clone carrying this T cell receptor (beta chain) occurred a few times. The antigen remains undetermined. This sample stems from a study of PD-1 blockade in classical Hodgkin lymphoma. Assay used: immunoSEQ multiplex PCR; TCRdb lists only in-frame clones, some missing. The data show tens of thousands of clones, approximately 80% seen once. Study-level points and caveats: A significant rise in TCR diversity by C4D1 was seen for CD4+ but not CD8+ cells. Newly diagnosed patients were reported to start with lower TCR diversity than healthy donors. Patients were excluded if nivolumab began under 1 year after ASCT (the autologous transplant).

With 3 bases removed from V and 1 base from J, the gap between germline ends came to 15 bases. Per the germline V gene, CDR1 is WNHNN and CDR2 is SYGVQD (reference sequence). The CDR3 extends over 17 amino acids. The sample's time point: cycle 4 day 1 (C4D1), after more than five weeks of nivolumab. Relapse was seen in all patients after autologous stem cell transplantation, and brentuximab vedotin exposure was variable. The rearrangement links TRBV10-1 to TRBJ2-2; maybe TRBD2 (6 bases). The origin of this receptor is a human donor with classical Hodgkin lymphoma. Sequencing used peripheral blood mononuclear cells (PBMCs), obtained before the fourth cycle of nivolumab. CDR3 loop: CASSDPRTTGNTGELFF. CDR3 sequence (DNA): TGCGCCAGCAGTGACCCCAGGACTACCGGGAACACCGGGGAGCTGTTTTTT.